A single sample gave rise to the 20 T cell receptor beta chains below, sequenced in a study of blood T cell repertoires in COVID-19 (dated by TCRdb to 2020 to 2022). Libraries were prepared through the immunoSEQ multiplex PCR assay. TCRdb's version of the immuneACCESS table is confined to in-frame rearrangements and falls short of the full clone set. An unresolved V gene accounts for under half of the shortfall where checked; the remainder is of unknown origin. The sample profile shows 200,000 to 250,000 clones; approximately 84% of them were found once. Of the sample, approximately 8% falls within the top ten clones. The sample consisted of peripheral blood. Source of these receptors: a woman between 50 and 59 years old with active or convalescent COVID-19.

V usage is TRBV11-3 and J usage is TRBJ2-3, with D possibly being TRBD1 (5 bases). This CDR3 is 15 amino acids long. Deletions cut 2 bases from V and 2 bases from J, with 11 bases between. Germline loops: CDR1 SGHNT, CDR2 YENEEA. In DNA, the CDR3 is TGTGCCAGCAGCTTACGTCCAGGGAACACAGATACGCAGTATTTT. This sequence encodes CASSLRPGNTDTQYF.

The chain couples TRBV15 to TRBJ2-1, with 12 bases that match TRBD2. The CDR3 is made up of 14 amino acids. Germline V gene lookup returns CDR1 LNHNV and CDR2 YYDKDF (reference sequence). The ends lost 8 bases at V and 9 bases at J; junction bases unmatched: 8. For the CDR3, the DNA is TGTGCCACCTCTGGACTAGCGGGACGCCGTGAGCAGTTCTTC. Translating gives CATSGLAGRREQFF.

V is TRBV6-1 and J is TRBJ2-6; no firm D call. The CDR3 runs to 15 residues. Trimming removed 2 bases at V and 0 bases at J, with 5 bases between. The germline V gene has CDR1 MNHNS and CDR2 SASEGT. The CDR3 loop is CASSESGSGANVLTF. The CDR3 DNA is TGTGCCAGCAGTGAATCGGGCTCTGGGGCCAACGTCCTGACTTTC.

V gene TRBV2 combines with J gene TRBJ1-1; tentative D call: TRBD1 (5 bases). The CDR3 is 13 amino acids. From germline, CDR1 is SNHLY and CDR2 FYNNEI. V was shortened by 4 bases and J by 5 bases, with 11 bases between the two germline ends. Here the CDR3 DNA reads TGTGCCAGCAGTGCAGGGCGAGGAACTGAAGCTTTCTTT. Amino acid sequence: CASSAGRGTEAFF.

As to this clone: One junction end disagrees with the germline gene, perhaps due to a read error. The V and J genes are TRBV12-3 or TRBV12-4 and TRBJ2-2, with TRBD2 identical over 10 bases. The CDR3 loop spans 13 amino acids. CDR3 loop: CASSLAGVRELFF. CDR3 bases: TGTGCCAGCAGTCTAGCGGGAGTACGGGAGCTGTTTTTT.

The chain recombines TRBV28 with TRBJ1-4; D is unclear. Per the germline V gene, CDR1 is MDHEN and CDR2 is SYDVKM. CDR3 length equals 12 residues. V lost 5 bases, J lost 8 bases, and 9 bases lay in between. CDR3 loop: CASSQRGEKLFF. For the CDR3, the DNA is TGTGCCAGCAGTCAACGAGGAGAAAAACTGTTTTTT.

The rearrangement joins TRBV7-7 to TRBJ2-2; no firm D call. CDR3 length: 14 residues. V lost 3 bases and J 1 base, leaving 6 bases between the germline ends. Per the germline V gene, CDR1 is SSHAT and CDR2 is FNYEAQ (reference sequence). The CDR3 nucleotides are TGTGCCAGCAGCTTTAGACTGAACACCGGGGAGCTGTTTTTT. It translates to CASSFRLNTGELFF. The whole variable domain, remainder taken from reference TRBV7-7 and TRBJ2-2, is GAGVSQSPRYKVTKRGQDVTLRCDPISSHATLYWYQQALGQGPEFLTYFNYEAQPDKSGLPSDRFSAERPEGSISTLTIQRTEQRDSAMYRCASSFRLNTGELFFGEGSRLTVL.

The rearrangement uses TRBV30 and TRBJ2-7; perhaps TRBD1 as D (5 bases). Looked up from germline, CDR1 is GTSNPN and CDR2 is SVGIG (reference sequence). The V and J ends lost 4 bases and 5 bases respectively, with 12 bases between them. This CDR3 is 12 amino acids long. The CDR3 here is CAWTKRRDEQYF. In DNA form, the CDR3 reads TGTGCCTGGACAAAGCGCAGGGACGAGCAGTACTTC. The entire variable domain, with the rest obtained from reference TRBV30 and TRBJ2-7, is as follows: SQTIHQWPATLVQPVGSPLSLECTVEGTSNPNLYWYRQAAGRGLQLLFYSVGIGQISSEVPQNLSASRPQDRQFILSSKKLLLSDSGFYLCAWTKRRDEQYFGPGTRLTVT.

The chain is built from TRBV5-1 and TRBJ2-3; 9 bases are shared with TRBD1. The CDR3 covers 16 residues. V shed 4 bases and J 2 bases; nucleotides not matched to a gene: 8. The germline V gene encodes CDR1 SGHRS and CDR2 YFSETQ. CDR3 in amino acids: CASSGGDRANTDTQYF. The CDR3, as DNA: TGCGCCAGCAGCGGGGGGGACAGGGCAAACACAGATACGCAGTATTTT.

The chain is built from TRBV19 and TRBJ2-2, with 7 bases aligning to TRBD2. Trimming at V came to 0 bases and at J to 6 bases, leaving 13 bases not matched to a gene. The CDR3 length is 18 residues. Germline CDR1 reads LNHDA; CDR2 reads SQIVND (reference sequence). The DNA of the CDR3 is TGTGCCAGTAGTATAGATTCCCGGGACTACCGAAGGGCCGGGGAGCTGTTTTTT. This translates into CASSIDSRDYRRAGELFF.

The genes are TRBV7-6 and TRBJ2-1; the D gene is possibly TRBD2 (6 bases). CDR1 is SGHVS, CDR2 FNYEAQ, per germline. V was shortened by 2 bases and J by 0 bases, with 14 bases between the two germline ends. The CDR3 totals 17 residues. The DNA for the CDR3 is TGTGCCAGCAGCTTACGGCCGGAGGGGTCCTCCTACAATGAGCAGTTCTTC. It yields the protein CASSLRPEGSSYNEQFF.

The chain is built from TRBV9 and TRBJ1-2; 8 bases are shared with TRBD1. V trimming: 4 bases; J trimming: 4 bases; junction bases outside the gene matches: 3. The germline CDR1 and CDR2 sequences are SGDLS and YYNGEE. This CDR3 has 13 amino acids. In nucleotides, the CDR3 is TGTGCCAGCAGCCAGACAGGGGTCTATGGCTACACCTTC. Residues: CASSQTGVYGYTF.

The chain recombines TRBV3-1 (or the pseudogene TRBV3-2) with TRBJ1-2, with a tentative D call TRBD1 (5 bases). V was cut by 0 bases and J by 10 bases, with 12 bases left in between. CDR1 LGHDT and CDR2 YNNKEL come from the germline V gene (reference sequence). This CDR3 comprises 13 residues. Here the CDR3 DNA reads TGTGCCAGCAGCCAAGAGGGGCAGGCTCACTACACCTTC. Protein sequence: CASSQEGQAHYTF.

The genes are TRBV5-6 and TRBJ2-1; possibly TRBD2 for D (6 bases). Germline assignment: CDR1 SGHDT and CDR2 YYEEEE. The V end was cut by 5 bases, the J end by 2 bases, with 14 bases between. The CDR3 covers 15 residues. CDR3 region: CASSWRLAPYNEQFF. In DNA form, the CDR3 reads TGTGCCAGCAGTTGGAGGCTAGCGCCCTACAATGAGCAGTTCTTC.

The chain has TRBV7-6 and TRBJ2-5; a possible D gene is TRBD1 (6 bases). This CDR3 comprises 12 residues. V dropped 8 bases and J dropped 1 base, with 8 bases sitting between them. In germline, CDR1 is SGHVS, CDR2 FNYEAQ. CDR3 region: CASGGLQETQYF. CDR3 nucleotide sequence: TGTGCCAGCGGGGGCCTCCAAGAGACCCAGTACTTC.

The chain joins TRBV4-1 to TRBJ2-7; TRBD1 matches at 7 bases. Germline V CDR1 and CDR2: MGHRA, YSYEKL. Trimming at V came to 1 base and at J to 9 bases, leaving 15 bases not matched to a gene. CDR3 length equals 16 residues. CDR3 in DNA: TGCGCCAGCAGCCAAGGACTCCGGGACAGTACCCCAGGGCAGTACTTC. Translation gives CASSQGLRDSTPGQYF.

V is TRBV7-9 and J is TRBJ1-6; TRBD1 is a possible D gene (5 bases). CDR3 length: 15 residues. Looked up from germline, CDR1 is SEHNR and CDR2 is FQNEAQ (reference sequence). Trimming stripped 4 bases from V and 3 bases from J, with 10 bases between. CDR3 sequence (DNA): TGTGCCAGCAGCTCGTCGGGGGGCTATAATTCACCCCTCCACTTT. Protein: CASSSSGGYNSPLHF.

This sequence joins TRBV7-9 and TRBJ1-2; D is uncertain. V dropped 5 bases and J dropped 2 bases, with 15 bases sitting between them. Germline-derived CDR1 and CDR2 are SEHNR and FQNEAQ (reference sequence). The CDR3 loop spans 15 amino acids. CDR3 coding DNA: TGTGCCAGCAGCCTACACGGGGATAAGAACTATGGCTACACCTTC. Translating gives CASSLHGDKNYGYTF.

The V and J genes are TRBV6-5 and TRBJ1-3, with a weak D call TRBD1 (5 bases). V shed 3 bases and J shed 2 bases, with 11 bases lying between them. The CDR3 length is 15 residues. Germline values: CDR1 MNHEY, CDR2 SVGAGI. This CDR3 reads CASSYGGAAGNTIYF. As DNA, the CDR3 is TGTGCCAGCAGTTATGGAGGGGCGGCTGGAAACACCATATATTTT.

The J gene is TRBJ2-7, the V gene TRBV5-1; 7 nucleotides align to TRBD1. Germline assignment: CDR1 SGHRS and CDR2 YFSETQ. The trim removed 3 bases at V and 2 bases at J, leaving 8 bases unmatched. The CDR3 consists of 15 residues. The CDR3 region has the DNA TGCGCCAGCAGCTCGGGACAGCTCGACACCTACGAGCAGTACGTC. Its translation is CASSSGQLDTYEQYV.